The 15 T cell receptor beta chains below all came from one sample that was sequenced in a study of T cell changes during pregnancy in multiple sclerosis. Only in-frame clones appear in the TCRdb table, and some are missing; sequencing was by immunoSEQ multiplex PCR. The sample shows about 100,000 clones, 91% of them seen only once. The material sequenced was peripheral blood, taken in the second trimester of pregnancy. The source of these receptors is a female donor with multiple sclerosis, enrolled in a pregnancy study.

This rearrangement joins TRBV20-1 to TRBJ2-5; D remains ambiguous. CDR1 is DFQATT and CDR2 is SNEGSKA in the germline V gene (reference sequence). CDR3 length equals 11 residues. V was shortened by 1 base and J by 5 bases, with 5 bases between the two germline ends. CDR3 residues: CSARGSETQYF. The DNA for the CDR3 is TGCAGTGCTAGAGGTTCTGAGACCCAGTACTTC.

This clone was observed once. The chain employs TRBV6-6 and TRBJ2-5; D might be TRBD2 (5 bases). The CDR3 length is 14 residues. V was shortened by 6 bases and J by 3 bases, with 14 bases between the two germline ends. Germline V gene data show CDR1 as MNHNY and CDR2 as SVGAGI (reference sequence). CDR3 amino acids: CASSPTTGKETQYF. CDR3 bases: TGTGCCAGCAGCCCCACCACGGGGAAAGAGACCCAGTACTTC.

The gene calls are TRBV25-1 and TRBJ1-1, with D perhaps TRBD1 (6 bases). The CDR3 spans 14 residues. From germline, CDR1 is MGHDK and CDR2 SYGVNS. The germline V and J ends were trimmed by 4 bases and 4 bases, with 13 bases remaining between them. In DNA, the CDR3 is TGTGCCAGCAGTGTCAGGGGAATGGGCACTGAAGCTTTCTTT. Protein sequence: CASSVRGMGTEAFF.

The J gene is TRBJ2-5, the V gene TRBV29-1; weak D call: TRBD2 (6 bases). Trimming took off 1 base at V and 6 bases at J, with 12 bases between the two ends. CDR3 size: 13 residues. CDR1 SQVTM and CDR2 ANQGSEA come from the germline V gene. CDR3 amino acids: CSVEGAGRKTQYF. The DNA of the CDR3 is TGCAGCGTTGAAGGGGCGGGGAGGAAGACCCAGTACTTC.

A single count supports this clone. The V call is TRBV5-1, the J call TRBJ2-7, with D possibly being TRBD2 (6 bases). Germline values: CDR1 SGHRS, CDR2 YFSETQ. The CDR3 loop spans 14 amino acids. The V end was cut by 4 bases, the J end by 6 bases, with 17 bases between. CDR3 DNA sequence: TGCGCCAGCAGCCGGGAGAGTGCTGGCTCCGAGCAGTACTTC. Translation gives CASSRESAGSEQYF.

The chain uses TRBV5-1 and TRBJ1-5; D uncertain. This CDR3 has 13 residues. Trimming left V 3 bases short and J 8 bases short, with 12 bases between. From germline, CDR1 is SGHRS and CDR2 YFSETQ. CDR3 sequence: CASSSVIIEPQHF. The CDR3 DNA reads TGCGCCAGCAGCTCGGTCATAATAGAGCCCCAGCATTTT.

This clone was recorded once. The CDR3 region has the DNA TGTGCCAGCAGCTCCGGGGCAGATACGCAGTATTTT. It encodes CASSSGADTQYF. V and J are TRBV11-3 and TRBJ2-3; TRBD2 might be the D (5 bases). The ends were cut back, 4 bases at V and 4 bases at J, with 6 bases in the middle. Per germline, CDR1 SGHNT and CDR2 YENEEA. The CDR3 runs 12 residues.

The CDR3 protein is CASSKTQSLDRGREQFF. In nucleotides, the CDR3 is TGTGCCAGCAGTAAGACACAAAGTTTAGACAGGGGAAGGGAGCAGTTCTTC. The rearrangement joins TRBV27 to TRBJ2-1; 8 nucleotides match TRBD1. V lost 5 bases to trimming and J lost 10 bases; unmatched junction nucleotides: 19. The CDR3 has 17 residues. Germline V gene data show CDR1 as MNHEY and CDR2 as SMNVEV (reference sequence).

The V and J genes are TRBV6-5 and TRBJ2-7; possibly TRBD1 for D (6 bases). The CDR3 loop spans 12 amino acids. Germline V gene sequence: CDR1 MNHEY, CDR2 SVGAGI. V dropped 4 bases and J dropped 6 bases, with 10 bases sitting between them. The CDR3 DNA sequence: TGTGCCAGCAGTTCTACAGGGTTCGAGCAGTACTTC. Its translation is CASSSTGFEQYF.

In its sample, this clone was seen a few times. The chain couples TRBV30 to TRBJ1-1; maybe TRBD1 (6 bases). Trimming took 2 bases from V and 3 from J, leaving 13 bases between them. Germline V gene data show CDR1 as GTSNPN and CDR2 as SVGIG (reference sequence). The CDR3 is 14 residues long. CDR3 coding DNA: TGTGCCTGGAGTTTTCCTACAGGGCACACTGAAGCTTTCTTT. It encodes CAWSFPTGHTEAFF.

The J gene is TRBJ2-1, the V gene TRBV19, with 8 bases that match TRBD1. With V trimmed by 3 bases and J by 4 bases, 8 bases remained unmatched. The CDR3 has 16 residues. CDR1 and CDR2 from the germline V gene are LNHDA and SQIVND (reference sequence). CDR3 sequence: CASSIGAGGPYNEQFF. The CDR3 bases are TGTGCCAGTAGTATCGGGGCAGGGGGCCCGTACAATGAGCAGTTCTTC.

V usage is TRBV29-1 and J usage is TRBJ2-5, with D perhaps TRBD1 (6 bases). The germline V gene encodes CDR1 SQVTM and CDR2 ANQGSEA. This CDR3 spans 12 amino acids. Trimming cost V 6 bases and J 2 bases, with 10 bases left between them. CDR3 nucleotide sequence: TGCAGCGTGCGGACAGCTCAAGAGACCCAGTACTTC. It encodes CSVRTAQETQYF.

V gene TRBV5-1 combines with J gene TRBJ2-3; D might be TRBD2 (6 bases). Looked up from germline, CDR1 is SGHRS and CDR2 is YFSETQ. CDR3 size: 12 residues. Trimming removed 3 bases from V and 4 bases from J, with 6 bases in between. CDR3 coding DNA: TGCGCCAGCAGCTGGGGGGCAGATACGCAGTATTTT. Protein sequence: CASSWGADTQYF.

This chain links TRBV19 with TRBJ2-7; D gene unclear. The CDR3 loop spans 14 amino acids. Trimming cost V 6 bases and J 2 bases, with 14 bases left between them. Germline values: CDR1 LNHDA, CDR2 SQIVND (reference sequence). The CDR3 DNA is TGTGCCAGTAGCCTTCTGGCAGGAACCTACGAGCAGTACTTC. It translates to CASSLLAGTYEQYF.

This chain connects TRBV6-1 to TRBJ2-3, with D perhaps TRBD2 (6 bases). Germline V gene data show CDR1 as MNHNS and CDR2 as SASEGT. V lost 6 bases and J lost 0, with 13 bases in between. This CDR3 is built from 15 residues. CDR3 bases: TGTGCCAGCAGAGTAGCGGCTCCTAGCACAGATACGCAGTATTTT. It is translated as CASRVAAPSTDTQYF.